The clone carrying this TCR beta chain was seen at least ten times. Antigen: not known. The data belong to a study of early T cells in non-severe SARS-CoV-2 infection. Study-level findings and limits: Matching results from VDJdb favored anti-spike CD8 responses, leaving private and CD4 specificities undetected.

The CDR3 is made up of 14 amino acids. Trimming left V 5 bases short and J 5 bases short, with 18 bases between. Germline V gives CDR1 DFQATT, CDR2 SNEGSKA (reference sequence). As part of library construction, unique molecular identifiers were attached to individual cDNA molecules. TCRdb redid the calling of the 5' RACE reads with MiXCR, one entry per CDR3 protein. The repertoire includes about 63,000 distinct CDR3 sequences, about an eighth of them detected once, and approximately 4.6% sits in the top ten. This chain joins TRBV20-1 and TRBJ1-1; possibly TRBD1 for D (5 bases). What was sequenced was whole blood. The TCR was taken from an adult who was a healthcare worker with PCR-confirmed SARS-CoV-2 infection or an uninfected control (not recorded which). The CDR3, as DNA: TGCAGTGCTCCCGGTCGGGGGAGAGGGACTGAAGCTTTCTTT. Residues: CSAPGRGRGTEAFF.